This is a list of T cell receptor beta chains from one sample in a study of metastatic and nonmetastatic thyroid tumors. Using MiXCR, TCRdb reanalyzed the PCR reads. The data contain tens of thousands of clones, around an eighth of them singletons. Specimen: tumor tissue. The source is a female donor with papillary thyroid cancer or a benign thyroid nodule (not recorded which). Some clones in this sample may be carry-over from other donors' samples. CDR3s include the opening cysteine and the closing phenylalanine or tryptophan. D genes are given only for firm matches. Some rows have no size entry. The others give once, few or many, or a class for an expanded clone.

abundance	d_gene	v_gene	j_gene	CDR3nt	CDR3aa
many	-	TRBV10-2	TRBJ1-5	TGCGCCAGCAGCCCTCTGGGGGGCGCCTTACTTCAGCCCCAGCATTTT	CASSPLGGALLQPQHF
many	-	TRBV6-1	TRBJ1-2	TGTGCCAGCACGGCGGTGCGCTATGGCTACACCTTC	CASTAVRYGYTF
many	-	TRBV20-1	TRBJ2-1	TGCAGTGCTAGAGATCAGCGCTACAATGAGCAGTTCTTC	CSARDQRYNEQFF
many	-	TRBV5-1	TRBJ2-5	TGCGCCAGCAGCTTGGGTTTGCAAAACAGGGCAGAGACCCAGTACTTC	CASSLGLQNRAETQYF
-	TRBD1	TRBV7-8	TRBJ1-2	TGTGCCAGCAGCTTAGCGCCCGGACAGGGGGTCTATTTCTACACCTTC	CASSLAPGQGVYFYTF
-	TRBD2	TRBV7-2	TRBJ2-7	TGTGCCAGCAGCTTACAAGCGGGAGTCTCCTACGAGCAGTACTTC	CASSLQAGVSYEQYF
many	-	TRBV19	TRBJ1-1	TGTGCCAGTAGTATTCTGGGACACCCTGGCCAGAACACTGAAGCTTTCTTT	CASSILGHPGQNTEAFF
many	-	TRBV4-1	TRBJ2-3	TGCGCCAGCAGCCAAGGCCCGGGAGCTTTAGATACGCAGTATTTT	CASSQGPGALDTQYF
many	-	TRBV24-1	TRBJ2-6	TGTGCCACCAGTGGGCCCTCTGGGGCCAACGTCCTGACTTTC	CATSGPSGANVLTF
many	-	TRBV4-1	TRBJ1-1	TGCGCCAGCAGCCCCCCAAGCAGACTGAACACTGAAGCTTTCTTT	CASSPPSRLNTEAFF
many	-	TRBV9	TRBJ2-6	TGTGCCAGCAGCGTAGAGATCGTTCCCTCCGGGGCCAACGTCCTGACTTTC	CASSVEIVPSGANVLTF
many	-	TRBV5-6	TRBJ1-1	TGTGCCAGCAGCACCTCTCCGCGGAACACTGAAGCTTTCTTT	CASSTSPRNTEAFF
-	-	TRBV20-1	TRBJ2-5	TGCAGTGCTAAACAGGGTCTTGAGACCAAGTACTTC	CSAKQGLETKYF
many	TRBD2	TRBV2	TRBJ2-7	TGTGCCAGCAGTTTAACACCGGGACTAGCGGCTTACGAGCAGTACTTC	CASSLTPGLAAYEQYF
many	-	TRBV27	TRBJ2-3	TGTGCCAGCAGTTTTCTAGGGAATGCGGCAGATACGCAGTATTTT	CASSFLGNAADTQYF
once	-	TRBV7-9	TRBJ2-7	TGTGCCAGCAGCTTAGGGGACGTCTACGAGCAGTACTTC	CASSLGDVYEQYF
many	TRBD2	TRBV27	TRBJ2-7	TGTGCCAGCAGTCGCAGCAGGACTAGCGGGAGTGGCGAGCAGTACTTC	CASSRSRTSGSGEQYF
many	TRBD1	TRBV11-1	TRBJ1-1	TGTGCCAGCAGCCAGATGCGGGCCGACAGGGGGACTGAAGCTTTCTTT	CASSQMRADRGTEAFF
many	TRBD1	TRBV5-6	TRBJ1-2	TGTGCCAGCAGCTTGGTGGGACAGGGTATTTATGGCTACACCTTC	CASSLVGQGIYGYTF
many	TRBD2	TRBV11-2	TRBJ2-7	TGTGCCAGCAGCTTAGGTCTTTTTAGAAGCGGGAGGGGGTCCTACGAGCAGTACTTC	CASSLGLFRSGRGSYEQYF
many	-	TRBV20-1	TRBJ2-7	TGCAGTGCTGGGGGACGTGACGAGCAGTACTTC	CSAGGRDEQYF
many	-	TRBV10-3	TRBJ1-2	TGTGCCTCCGGGGGCCGGGACACCCTGAACTATGGCTACACCTTC	CASGGRDTLNYGYTF
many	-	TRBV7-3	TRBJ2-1	TGTGCCAGCAGCCAATCTACAGGGCCCTACAATGAGCAGTTCTTC	CASSQSTGPYNEQFF
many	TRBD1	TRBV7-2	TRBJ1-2	TGTGCCAGCGCGCTTAGCCCAGGGGGCGCGTATGGCTACACCTTC	CASALSPGGAYGYTF
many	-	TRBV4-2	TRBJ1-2	TGTGCCAGCAGCCAAGAGGTGAGAGTGACACACCTTAACTATGGCTACACCTTC	CASSQEVRVTHLNYGYTF
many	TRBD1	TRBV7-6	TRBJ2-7	TGTGCCAGCAGCTTAGAGGACAGGCCCGGGTCCTACGAGCAGTACTTC	CASSLEDRPGSYEQYF
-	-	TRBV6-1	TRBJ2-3	TGTGCCAGCACTCAACAGGGCGCAGATACGCAGTATTTT	CASTQQGADTQYF
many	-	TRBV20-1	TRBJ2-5	TGCAGTGCTTGTTCTTCCCCCCAAGAGACCCAGTACTTC	CSACSSPQETQYF
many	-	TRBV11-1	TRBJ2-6	TGTGCCAGCAGCTTCAGGGGCTCTGGGGCCAACGTCCTGACTTTC	CASSFRGSGANVLTF
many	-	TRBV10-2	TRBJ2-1	TGCGCCAGCAGTGACGAGCGGGCGACCTCACGGGCCAATGAGCAGTTCTTC	CASSDERATSRANEQFF
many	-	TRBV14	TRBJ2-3	TGTGCCAGCAGCCAACATCTTTTGACCCACTGGAGTGGAGATACGCAGTATTTT	CASSQHLLTHWSGDTQYF
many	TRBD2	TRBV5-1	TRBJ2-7	TGCGCCAGCAGCTTGGTTCTAGCGGGAGGGCCCTCGAATTACGAGCAGTACTTC	CASSLVLAGGPSNYEQYF
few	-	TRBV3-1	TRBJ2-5	TGTGCCAGCAGCCCCATCCCTAGCGAGACCCAGTACTTC	CASSPIPSETQYF
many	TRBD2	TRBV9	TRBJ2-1	TGTGCCAGCAGCCGACTAGCGGCATCCTACAATGAGCAGTTCTTC	CASSRLAASYNEQFF
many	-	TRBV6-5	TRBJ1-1	TGTGCCAGCAGTTACAGGTCAGGTGAAGCTTTCTTT	CASSYRSGEAFF
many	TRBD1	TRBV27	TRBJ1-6	TGTGCCAGCAGTTACGGACAGGCAGGACCCCTCCACTTT	CASSYGQAGPLHF
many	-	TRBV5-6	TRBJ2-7	TGTGCCAGCAGCCCGAGGGGGGGAAGCTCCTACGAGCAGTACTTC	CASSPRGGSSYEQYF
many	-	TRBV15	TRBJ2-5	TGTGCCACCAGCAGAGATCCACAAGGGTACGAGACCCAGTACTTC	CATSRDPQGYETQYF
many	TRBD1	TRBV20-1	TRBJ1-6	TGCAGTGCTAGACCCGGGACAGGGGGGTCACCCCTCCACTTT	CSARPGTGGSPLHF
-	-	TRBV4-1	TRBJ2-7	TGCGCCAGCAGCCAAGGAGGCACCCCCTACGAGCAGTACTTC	CASSQGGTPYEQYF
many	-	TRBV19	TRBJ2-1	TGTGCCAGTAGTAGTAACATCGGGACGGTCAATGAGCAGTTCTTC	CASSSNIGTVNEQFF
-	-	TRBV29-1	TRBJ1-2	TGCAGCGTTGAAAGCAGGGTCGGCTATGGCTACACCTTC	CSVESRVGYGYTF
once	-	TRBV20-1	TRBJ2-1	TGCAGTGCTAATTTGGGGACTGGCGGGCCGAATGAGCAGTTCTTC	CSANLGTGGPNEQFF
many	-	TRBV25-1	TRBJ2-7	TGTGCCAGCAGTGAATATAATAAACCCCCATACGAGCAGTACTTC	CASSEYNKPPYEQYF
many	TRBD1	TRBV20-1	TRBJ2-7	TGCAGTGCGGTAACCGGGACAGGGGGGTACGAGCAGTACTTC	CSAVTGTGGYEQYF
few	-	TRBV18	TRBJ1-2	TGTGCCAGCTCATCCACAGCGACCCCCAACTATGGCTACACCTTC	CASSSTATPNYGYTF
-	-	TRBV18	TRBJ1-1	TGTGCCAGCTCACGACAGCCGAACACTGAAGCTTTCTTT	CASSRQPNTEAFF
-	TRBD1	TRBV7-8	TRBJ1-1	TGTGCCAGCAGCCTCCGGGACAGGAAGGGCACTGAAGCTTTCTTT	CASSLRDRKGTEAFF
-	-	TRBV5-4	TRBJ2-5	TGTGCCAGCAGCGCGGAAGTAGGACTATGGGAGACCCAGTACTTC	CASSAEVGLWETQYF
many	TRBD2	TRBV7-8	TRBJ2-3	TGTGCCAGCAGCTTCCCTACTAGCGGGACTAGCACAGATACGCAGTATTTT	CASSFPTSGTSTDTQYF
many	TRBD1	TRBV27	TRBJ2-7	TGTGCCAGCAGCAGCCGACAGGGAAACTACGAGCAGTACTTC	CASSSRQGNYEQYF
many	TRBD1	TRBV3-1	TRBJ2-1	TGTGCCAGCAGCCAAACAACCGGGACAGGGGGCAATGAGCAGTTCTTC	CASSQTTGTGGNEQFF
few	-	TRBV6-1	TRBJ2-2	TGTGCCAGCAGTGGGACAGTCTGGGGGCTGTTTTTT	CASSGTVWGLFF
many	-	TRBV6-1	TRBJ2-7	TGTGCCAGCAGTCCGCGACTAACGGGACTGTACACCTACGAGCAGTACTTC	CASSPRLTGLYTYEQYF
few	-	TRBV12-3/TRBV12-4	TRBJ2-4	TGTGCCAGCAGTTCAGTGTTCTTTCAGTACTTC	CASSSVFFQYF
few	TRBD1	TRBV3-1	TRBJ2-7	TGTGCCAGCAGCCAAGTTTTGAGCCACCAGACAGGGTCAACCTCCTACGAGCAGTACTTC	CASSQVLSHQTGSTSYEQYF